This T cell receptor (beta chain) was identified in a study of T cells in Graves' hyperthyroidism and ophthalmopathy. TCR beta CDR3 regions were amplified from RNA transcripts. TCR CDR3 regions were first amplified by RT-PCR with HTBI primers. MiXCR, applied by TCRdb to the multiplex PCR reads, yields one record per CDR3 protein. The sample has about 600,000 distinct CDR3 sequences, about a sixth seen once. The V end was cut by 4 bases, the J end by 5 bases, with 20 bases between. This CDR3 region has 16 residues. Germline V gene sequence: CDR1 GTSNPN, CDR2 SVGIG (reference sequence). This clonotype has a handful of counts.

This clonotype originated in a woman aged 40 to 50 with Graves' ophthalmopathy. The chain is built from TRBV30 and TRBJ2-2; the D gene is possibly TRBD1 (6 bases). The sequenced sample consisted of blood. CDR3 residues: CAWKWKAGGQTGELFF. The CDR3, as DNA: TGTGCCTGGAAGTGGAAGGCGGGTGGACAGACCGGGGAGCTGTTTTTT.